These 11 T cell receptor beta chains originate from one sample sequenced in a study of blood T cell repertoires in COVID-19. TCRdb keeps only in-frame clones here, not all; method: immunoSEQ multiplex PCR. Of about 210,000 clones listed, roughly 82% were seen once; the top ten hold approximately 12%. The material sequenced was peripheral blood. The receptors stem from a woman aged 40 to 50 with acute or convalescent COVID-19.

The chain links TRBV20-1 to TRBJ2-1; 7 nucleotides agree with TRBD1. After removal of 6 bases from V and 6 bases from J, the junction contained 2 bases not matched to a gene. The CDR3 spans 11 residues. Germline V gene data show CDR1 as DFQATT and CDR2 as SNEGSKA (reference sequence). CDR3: CSARDSNEQFF. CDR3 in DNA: TGCAGTGCAAGGGACAGCAATGAGCAGTTCTTC.

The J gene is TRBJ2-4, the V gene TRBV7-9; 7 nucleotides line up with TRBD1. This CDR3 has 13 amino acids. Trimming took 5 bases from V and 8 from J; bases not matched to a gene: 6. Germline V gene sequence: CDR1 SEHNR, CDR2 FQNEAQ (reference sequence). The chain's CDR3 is CASSPIGQDIQYF. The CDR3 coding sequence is TGTGCCAGCAGCCCCATCGGACAGGACATTCAGTACTTC.

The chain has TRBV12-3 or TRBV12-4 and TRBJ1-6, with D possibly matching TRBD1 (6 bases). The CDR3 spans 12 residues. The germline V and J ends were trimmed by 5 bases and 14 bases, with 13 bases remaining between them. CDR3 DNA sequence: TGTGCCAGCAGTCTCCACCAGGGGACCCTCCACTTT. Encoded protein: CASSLHQGTLHF.

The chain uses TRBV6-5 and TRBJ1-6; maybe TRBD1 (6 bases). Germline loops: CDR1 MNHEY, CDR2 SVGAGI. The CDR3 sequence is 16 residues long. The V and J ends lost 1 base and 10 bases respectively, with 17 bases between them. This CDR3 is CASSYWRGGQISPLHF. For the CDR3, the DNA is TGTGCCAGCAGTTACTGGAGGGGGGGGCAAATCTCACCCCTCCACTTT.

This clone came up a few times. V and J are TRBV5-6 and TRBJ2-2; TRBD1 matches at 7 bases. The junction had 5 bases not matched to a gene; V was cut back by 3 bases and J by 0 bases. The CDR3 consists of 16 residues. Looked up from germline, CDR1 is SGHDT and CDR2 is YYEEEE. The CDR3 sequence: CASSWTGHANTGELFF. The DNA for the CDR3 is TGTGCCAGCAGCTGGACAGGACACGCGAACACCGGGGAGCTGTTTTTT. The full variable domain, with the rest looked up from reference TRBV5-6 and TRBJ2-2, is DAGVTQSPTHLIKTRGQQVTLRCSPKSGHDTVSWYQQALGQGPQFIFQYYEEEERQRGNFPDRFSGHQFPNYSSELNVNALLLGDSALYLCASSWTGHANTGELFFGEGSRLTVL.

Here the CDR3 DNA reads TGTGCCATCAGGCACGGGGTTAACTATGGCTACACCTTC. Its protein product is CAIRHGVNYGYTF. The J gene is TRBJ1-2, the V gene TRBV10-3; D ambiguous. Trimming stripped 6 bases from V and 1 base from J, with 9 bases between. The CDR3 runs 13 residues. CDR1 is ENHRY, CDR2 SYGVKD, per germline.

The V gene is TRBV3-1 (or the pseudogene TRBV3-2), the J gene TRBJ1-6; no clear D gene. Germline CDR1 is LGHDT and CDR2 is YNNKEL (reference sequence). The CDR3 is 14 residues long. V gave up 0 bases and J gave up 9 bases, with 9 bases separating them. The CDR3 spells CASSQELASSPLHF. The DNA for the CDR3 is TGTGCCAGCAGCCAAGAATTGGCCTCTTCACCCCTCCACTTT.

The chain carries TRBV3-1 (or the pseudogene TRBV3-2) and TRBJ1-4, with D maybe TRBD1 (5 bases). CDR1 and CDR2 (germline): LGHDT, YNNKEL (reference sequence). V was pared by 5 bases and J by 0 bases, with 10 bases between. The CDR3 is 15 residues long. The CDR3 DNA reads TGTGCCAGCAGCGGCCCCAGGGCAACTAATGAAAAACTGTTTTTT. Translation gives CASSGPRATNEKLFF.

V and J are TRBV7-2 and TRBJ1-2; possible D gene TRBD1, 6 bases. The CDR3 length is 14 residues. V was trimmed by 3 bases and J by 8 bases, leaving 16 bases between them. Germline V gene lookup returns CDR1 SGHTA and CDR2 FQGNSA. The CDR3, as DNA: TGTGCCAGCAGCTTTACAGGGCAGGGAAGGGGCTACACCTTC. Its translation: CASSFTGQGRGYTF.

This chain's CDR3 is CATSGTQKSGANVLTF. Here the CDR3 DNA reads TGTGCCACATCCGGGACTCAAAAATCTGGGGCCAACGTCCTGACTTTC. This chain uses TRBV24-1 with TRBJ2-6, with D possibly TRBD2 on 6 matching bases. The V gene's germline CDR1 is KGHDR and CDR2 SFDVKD. The CDR3 runs to 16 residues. V lost 10 bases and J 1 base, leaving 16 bases between the germline ends.

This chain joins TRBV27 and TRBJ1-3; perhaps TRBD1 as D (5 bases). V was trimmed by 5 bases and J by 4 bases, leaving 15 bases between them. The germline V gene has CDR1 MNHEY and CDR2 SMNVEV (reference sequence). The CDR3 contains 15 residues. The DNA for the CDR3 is TGTGCCAGCAGTCCCCTGGGGGGACTCGGAAACACCATATATTTT. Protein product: CASSPLGGLGNTIYF.